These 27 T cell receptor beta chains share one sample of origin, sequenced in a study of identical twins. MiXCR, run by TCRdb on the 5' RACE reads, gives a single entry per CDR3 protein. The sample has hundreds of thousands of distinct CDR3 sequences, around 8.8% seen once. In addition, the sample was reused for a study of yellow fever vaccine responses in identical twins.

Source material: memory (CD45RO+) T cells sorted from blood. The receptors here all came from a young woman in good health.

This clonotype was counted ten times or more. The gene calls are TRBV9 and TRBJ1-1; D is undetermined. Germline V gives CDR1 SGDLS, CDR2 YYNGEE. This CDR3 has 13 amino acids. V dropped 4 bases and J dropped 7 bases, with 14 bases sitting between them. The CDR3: CASSSGTQGEAFF. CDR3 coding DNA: TGTGCCAGCAGCTCGGGCACACAAGGTGAAGCTTTCTTT. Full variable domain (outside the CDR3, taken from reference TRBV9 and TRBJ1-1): DSGVTQTPKHLITATGQRVTLRCSPRSGDLSVYWYQQSLDQGLQFLIQYYNGEERAKGNILERFSAQQFPDLHSELNLSSLELGDSALYFCASSSGTQGEAFFGQGTRLTVV.

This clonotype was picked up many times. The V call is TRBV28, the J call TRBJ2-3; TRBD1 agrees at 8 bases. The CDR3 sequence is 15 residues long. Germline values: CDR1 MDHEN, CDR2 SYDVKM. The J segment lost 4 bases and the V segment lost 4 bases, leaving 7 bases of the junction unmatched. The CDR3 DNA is TGTGCCAGCAGTTCAGGGGGCGGAGGGGCAGATACGCAGTATTTT. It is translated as CASSSGGGGADTQYF.

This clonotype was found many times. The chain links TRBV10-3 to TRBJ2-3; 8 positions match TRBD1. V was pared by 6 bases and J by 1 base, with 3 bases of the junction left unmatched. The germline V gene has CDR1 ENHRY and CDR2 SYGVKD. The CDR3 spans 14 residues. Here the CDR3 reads CAISGQGGTDTQYF. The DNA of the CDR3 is TGTGCCATCAGCGGACAGGGCGGCACAGATACGCAGTATTTT.

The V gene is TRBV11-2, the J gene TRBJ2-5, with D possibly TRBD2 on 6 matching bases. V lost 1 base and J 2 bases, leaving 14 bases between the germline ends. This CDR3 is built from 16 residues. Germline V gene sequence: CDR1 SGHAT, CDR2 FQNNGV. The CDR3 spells CASSLGWAGGQETQYF. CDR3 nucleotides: TGTGCCAGCAGCTTAGGGTGGGCAGGAGGGCAAGAGACCCAGTACTTC.

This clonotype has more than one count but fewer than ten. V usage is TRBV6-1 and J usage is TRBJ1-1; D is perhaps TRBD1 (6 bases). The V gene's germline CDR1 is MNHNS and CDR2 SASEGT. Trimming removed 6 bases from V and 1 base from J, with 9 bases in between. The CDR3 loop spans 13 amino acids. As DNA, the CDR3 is TGTGCCAGCAGACAACAGGGGAACACTGAAGCTTTCTTT. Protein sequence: CASRQQGNTEAFF.

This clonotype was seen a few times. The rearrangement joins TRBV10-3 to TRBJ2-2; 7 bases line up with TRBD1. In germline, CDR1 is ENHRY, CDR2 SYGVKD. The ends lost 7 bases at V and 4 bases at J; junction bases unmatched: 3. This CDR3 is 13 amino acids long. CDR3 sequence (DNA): TGTGCCATCACCGACAGGGCCACCGGGGAGCTGTTTTTT. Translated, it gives CAITDRATGELFF.

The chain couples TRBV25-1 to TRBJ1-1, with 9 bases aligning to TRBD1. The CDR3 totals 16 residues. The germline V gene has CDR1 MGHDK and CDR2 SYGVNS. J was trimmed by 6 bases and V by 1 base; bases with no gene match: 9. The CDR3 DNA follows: TGTGCCAGCAGTGAATTAGCGGACAGGGGAGGGTCTGAAGCTTTCTTT. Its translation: CASSELADRGGSEAFF.

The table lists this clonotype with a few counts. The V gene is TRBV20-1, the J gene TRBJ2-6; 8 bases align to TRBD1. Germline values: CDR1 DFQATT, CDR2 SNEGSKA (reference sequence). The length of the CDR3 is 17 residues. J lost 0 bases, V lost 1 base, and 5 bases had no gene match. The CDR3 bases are TGCAGTGCTAGAGGGGGGACAGGAAGCTCTGGGGCCAACGTCCTGACTTTC. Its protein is CSARGGTGSSGANVLTF.

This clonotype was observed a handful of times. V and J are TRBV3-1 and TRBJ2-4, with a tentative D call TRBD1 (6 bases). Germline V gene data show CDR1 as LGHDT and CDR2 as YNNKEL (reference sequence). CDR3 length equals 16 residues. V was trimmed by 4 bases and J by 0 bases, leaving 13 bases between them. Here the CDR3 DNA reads TGTGCCAGCAGCCCGACAGGAGGCCTAGCCAAAAACATTCAGTACTTC. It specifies CASSPTGGLAKNIQYF.

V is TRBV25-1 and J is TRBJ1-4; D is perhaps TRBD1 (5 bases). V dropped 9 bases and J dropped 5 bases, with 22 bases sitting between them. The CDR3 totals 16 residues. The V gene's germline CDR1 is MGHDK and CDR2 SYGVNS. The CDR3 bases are TGTGCCAGTGCAACCCGGGACGGGGGTTTCAATGAAAAACTGTTTTTT. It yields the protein CASATRDGGFNEKLFF.

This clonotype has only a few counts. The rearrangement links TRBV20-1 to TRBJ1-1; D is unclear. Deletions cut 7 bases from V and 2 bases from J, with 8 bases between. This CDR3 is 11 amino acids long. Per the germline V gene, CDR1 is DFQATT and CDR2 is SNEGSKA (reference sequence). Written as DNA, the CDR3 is TGCAGTGAAATCCCTAACACTGAAGCTTTCTTT. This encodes CSEIPNTEAFF.

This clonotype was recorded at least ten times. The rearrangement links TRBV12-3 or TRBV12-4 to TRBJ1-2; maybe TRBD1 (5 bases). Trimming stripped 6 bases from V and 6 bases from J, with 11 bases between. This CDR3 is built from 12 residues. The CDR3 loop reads CASRLTVHGYTF. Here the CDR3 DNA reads TGTGCCAGCAGATTGACAGTACATGGCTACACCTTC.

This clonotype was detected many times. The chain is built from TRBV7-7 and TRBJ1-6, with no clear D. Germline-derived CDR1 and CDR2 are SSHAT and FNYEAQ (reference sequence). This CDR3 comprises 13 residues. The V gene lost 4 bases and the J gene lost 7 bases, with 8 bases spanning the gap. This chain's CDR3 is CASSSTVNSPLHF. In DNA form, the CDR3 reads TGTGCCAGCAGCTCGACCGTGAATTCACCCCTCCACTTT.

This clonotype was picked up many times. CDR3 region: CASSFGTSGNTQYF. In DNA form, the CDR3 reads TGTGCCAGCAGCTTTGGGACTAGCGGGAATACGCAGTATTTT. V gene TRBV13 combines with J gene TRBJ2-3; 13 bases align to TRBD2. The CDR3 is 14 residues long. After removal of 3 bases from V and 7 bases from J, the junction contained 1 base not matched to a gene. Germline assignment: CDR1 PRHDT and CDR2 FYEKMQ (reference sequence).

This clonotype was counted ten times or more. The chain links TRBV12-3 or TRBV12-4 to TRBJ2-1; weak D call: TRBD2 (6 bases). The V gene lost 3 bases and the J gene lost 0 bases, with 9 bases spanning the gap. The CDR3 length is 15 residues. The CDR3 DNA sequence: TGTGCCAGCAGTTTTAGCGGTCCCTCCTACAATGAGCAGTTCTTC. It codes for CASSFSGPSYNEQFF.

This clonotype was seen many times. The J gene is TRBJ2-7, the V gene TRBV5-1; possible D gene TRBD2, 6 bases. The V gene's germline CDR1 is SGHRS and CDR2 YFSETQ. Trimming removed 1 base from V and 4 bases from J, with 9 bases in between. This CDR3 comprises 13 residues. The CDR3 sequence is CASSLSRDYEQYF. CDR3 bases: TGCGCCAGCAGCTTGTCGCGGGATTACGAGCAGTACTTC.

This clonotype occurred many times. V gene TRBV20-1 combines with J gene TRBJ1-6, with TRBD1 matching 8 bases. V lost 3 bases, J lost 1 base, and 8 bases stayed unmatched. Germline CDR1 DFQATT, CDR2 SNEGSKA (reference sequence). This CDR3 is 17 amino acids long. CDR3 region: CSASVQGANSYNSPLHF. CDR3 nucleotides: TGCAGTGCTAGTGTCCAGGGGGCTAATTCCTATAATTCACCCCTCCACTTT.

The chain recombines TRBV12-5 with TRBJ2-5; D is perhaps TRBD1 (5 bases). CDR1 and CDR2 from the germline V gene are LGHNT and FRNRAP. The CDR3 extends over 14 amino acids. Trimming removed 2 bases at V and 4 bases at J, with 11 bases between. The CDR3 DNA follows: TGTGCTAGTGGTTTGCTTCAGGGCGGAGAGACCCAGTACTTC. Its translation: CASGLLQGGETQYF. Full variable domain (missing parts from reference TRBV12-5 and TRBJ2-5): DARVTQTPRHKVTEMGQEVTMRCQPILGHNTVFWYRQTMMQGLELLAYFRNRAPLDDSGMPKDRFSAEMPDATLATLKIQPSEPRDSAVYFCASGLLQGGETQYFGPGTRLLVL.

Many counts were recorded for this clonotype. The CDR3 protein is CASTGGTGGDVGELFF. CDR3 sequence (DNA): TGTGCCAGCACCGGAGGGACAGGGGGCGATGTCGGGGAGCTGTTTTTT. The V call is TRBV11-2, the J call TRBJ2-2; 12 nucleotides agree with TRBD1. Germline assignment: CDR1 SGHAT and CDR2 FQNNGV. This CDR3 spans 16 amino acids. V lost 7 bases and J lost 7; bases outside the gene matches: 10.

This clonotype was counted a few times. For the CDR3, the DNA is TGCGCCAGCAGCTTGGGGACTGGACAGGGGTACACCGGGGAGCTGTTTTTT. As protein: CASSLGTGQGYTGELFF. This sequence joins TRBV5-1 and TRBJ2-2, with 9 bases identical to TRBD1. CDR3 size: 17 residues. Germline CDR1 SGHRS, CDR2 YFSETQ. The J segment lost 3 bases and the V segment lost 0 bases, leaving 6 bases of the junction unmatched. Filled out from reference TRBV5-1 and TRBJ2-2, the complete variable domain reads KAGVTQTPRYLIKTRGQQVTLSCSPISGHRSVSWYQQTPGQGLQFLFEYFSETQRNKGNFPGRFSGRQFSNSRSEMNVSTLELGDSALYLCASSLGTGQGYTGELFFGEGSRLTVL.

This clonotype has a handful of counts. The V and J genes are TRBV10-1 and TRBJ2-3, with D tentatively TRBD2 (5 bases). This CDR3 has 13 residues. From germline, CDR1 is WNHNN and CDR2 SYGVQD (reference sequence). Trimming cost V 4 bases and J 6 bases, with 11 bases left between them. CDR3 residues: CASSAVRGDTQYF. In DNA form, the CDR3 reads TGCGCCAGCAGTGCTGTCCGCGGGGATACGCAGTATTTT.

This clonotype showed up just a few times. The CDR3 reads CASSAGQGNGYTF. The CDR3 DNA follows: TGTGCCAGCAGTGCGGGACAGGGGAATGGCTACACCTTC. The chain joins TRBV6-1 to TRBJ1-2; 10 positions agree with TRBD1. The V segment lost 4 bases and the J segment 6 bases; nucleotides outside the gene matches: 2. Germline V gives CDR1 MNHNS, CDR2 SASEGT. The CDR3 consists of 13 residues.

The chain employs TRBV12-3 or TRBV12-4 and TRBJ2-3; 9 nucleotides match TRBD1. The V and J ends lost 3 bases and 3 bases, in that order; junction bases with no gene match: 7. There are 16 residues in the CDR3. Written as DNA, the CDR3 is TGTGCCAGCAGTTTTATTACAGGGGGCATGACAGATACGCAGTATTTT. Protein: CASSFITGGMTDTQYF.

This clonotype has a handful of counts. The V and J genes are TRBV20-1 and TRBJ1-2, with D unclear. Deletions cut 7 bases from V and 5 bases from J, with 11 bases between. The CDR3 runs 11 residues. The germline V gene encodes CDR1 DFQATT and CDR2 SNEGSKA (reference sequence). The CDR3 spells CSGVSPYGYTF. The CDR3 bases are TGCAGTGGTGTTAGTCCTTATGGCTACACCTTC.

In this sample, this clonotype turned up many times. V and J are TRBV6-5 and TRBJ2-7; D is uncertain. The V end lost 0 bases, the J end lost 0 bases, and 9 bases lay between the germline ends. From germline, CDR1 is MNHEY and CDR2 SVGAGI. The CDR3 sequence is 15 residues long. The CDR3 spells CASSYSAASSYEQYV. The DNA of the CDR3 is TGTGCCAGCAGTTACTCAGCCGCGAGCTCCTACGAGCAGTACGTC.

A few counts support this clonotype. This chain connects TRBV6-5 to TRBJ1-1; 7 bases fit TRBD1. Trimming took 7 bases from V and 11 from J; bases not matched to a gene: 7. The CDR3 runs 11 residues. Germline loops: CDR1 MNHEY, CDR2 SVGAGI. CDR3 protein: CASTQGVGAFF. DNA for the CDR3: TGTGCCAGCACCCAGGGGGTAGGTGCTTTCTTT.

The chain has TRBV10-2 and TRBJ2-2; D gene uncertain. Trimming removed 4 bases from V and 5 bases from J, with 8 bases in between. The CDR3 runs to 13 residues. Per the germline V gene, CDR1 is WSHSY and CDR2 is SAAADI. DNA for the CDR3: TGCGCCAGCAGTGGTCAGAAGACCGGGGAGCTGTTTTTT. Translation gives CASSGQKTGELFF.